Each of the 26 T cell receptor beta chains below was sequenced from the same sample in a study of tumor and adjacent non-tumor tissue in lung cancer (dated by TCRdb to between 2017 and 2018). Bulk unsorted tissue served as the source for RNA extraction, and RNA quality was assessed using a NanoDrop ND-1000 and an Agilent 2100. Library preparation employed multiplex PCR. Data came from an Illumina HiSeq 2500. Following protocols modified from ARM-PCR, the researchers constructed TCRbeta libraries through three rounds of nested PCR with primers (Table S4). The raw public reads went through TCRdb reprocessing: fastp at Q25, MiXCR clone calling, in-frame beta chains kept. Each entry is one CDR3 protein sequence, shown with its most common DNA and genes. This sample holds about 68,000 distinct CDR3 sequences; 55% to 75% were observed only once. The ten biggest clones cover around 21% of the sample. The specimen was lung tumor tissue. All receptors derive from a man aged 50-59 years with non-small cell lung cancer.

About this clonotype itself: It is likely a read error, because the conserved phenylalanine at the end of the CDR3 is missing. This chain uses TRBV11-2 with TRBJ2-3; TRBD2 might be the D (7 bases). Germline V CDR1 and CDR2: SGHAT, FQNNGV. The CDR3 spans 15 residues. CDR3 amino acids: CASSLVGGHADTQYL. The DNA of the CDR3 is TGTGCCAGTAGCTTAGTGGGGGGGCATGCAGATACCCAGTATCTT.

This clonotype appeared once. Compared with germline, one end of the junction differs, possibly owing to a read error. The rearrangement uses TRBV6-6 and TRBJ1-2, with 8 bases that match TRBD1. CDR1 MNHNY and CDR2 SVGAGI come from the germline V gene (reference sequence). This CDR3 has 14 residues. CDR3 bases: TGTGCCAGCATTTACGATGGACAGGGAGGGTGCTACGCCTTC. Protein product: CASIYDGQGGCYAF.

This clonotype was seen repeatedly, ten times or more. The chain recombines TRBV29-1 with TRBJ2-3; D ambiguous. Trimming shortened V by 3 bases and J by 4 bases, and 14 bases separated the two germline ends. This CDR3 is 14 amino acids long. In germline, CDR1 is SQVTM, CDR2 ANQGSEA. CDR3 nucleotides: TGCAGCGTTGACAACCGAGCAGGTCCAGATACGCAGTATTTT. Translating gives CSVDNRAGPDTQYF.

In the case of this clonotype: Germline and junction disagree at one end, which may indicate a read error. The chain uses TRBV24-1 and TRBJ2-3, with D tentatively TRBD1 (5 bases). This CDR3 is built from 16 residues. The V gene's germline CDR1 is KGHDR and CDR2 SFDVKD. The CDR3 bases are TGTGCCACCAGTGATTTGTGGATCGAGGACACAGATACGCACTATTTT. As protein: CATSDLWIEDTDTHYF.

The V gene is TRBV7-9, the J gene TRBJ2-2; TRBD2 matches 7 bases. CDR1 is SEHNR, CDR2 FQNEAQ, per germline (reference sequence). The CDR3 is 15 amino acids. V dropped 3 bases and J dropped 2; count of bases not matched to a gene: 3. The CDR3 region has the DNA TGTGCCAGCAGCTTTGGCGGGGGAAACACCGGGGAGCTGTTTTTT. It yields the protein CASSFGGGNTGELFF.

Points on this clonotype: A much larger clonotype is one base distant, so this may be a read error. The CDR3, as DNA: TGTGCCACCAGGGACAGCGGGGGGGTCTCCTACGAGCAGTACTTC. It is translated as CATRDSGGVSYEQYF. The chain links TRBV6-6 to TRBJ2-7, with TRBD2 identical over 10 bases. This CDR3 has 15 residues. Germline assignment: CDR1 MNHNY and CDR2 SVGAGI (reference sequence). The V segment lost 10 bases and the J segment 0 bases; nucleotides outside the gene matches: 9.

The chain uses TRBV28 and TRBJ2-5; 8 bases align to TRBD2. The ends lost 5 bases at V and 5 bases at J; junction bases unmatched: 16. The CDR3 spans 17 residues. In germline, CDR1 is MDHEN, CDR2 SYDVKM. This CDR3 reads CASSTDLAGKGFETQYF. The CDR3 coding sequence is TGTGCCAGCAGTACCGATCTAGCGGGCAAAGGGTTTGAGACCCAGTACTTC.

This clonotype was detected many times. One end of the junction varies from germline; a read error may be responsible. This chain uses TRBV11-1 with TRBJ2-1; D is undetermined. Germline loops: CDR1 SGHAT, CDR2 FQDESV (reference sequence). The CDR3 runs to 11 residues. The CDR3 bases are TGTGCCACCCTCGGGCGGAATGAACAGTTCTTC. It yields the protein CATLGRNEQFF.

This clonotype has more than one count but fewer than ten. The chain couples TRBV2 to TRBJ2-7; a possible D gene is TRBD1 (5 bases). The V end was cut by 4 bases, the J end by 2 bases, with 9 bases between. CDR1 and CDR2 from the germline V gene are SNHLY and FYNNEI. This CDR3 has 13 residues. For the CDR3, the DNA is TGTGCCAGCAGTGGGACACTGACCTACGAGCAGTACTTC. Protein product: CASSGTLTYEQYF.

This chain connects TRBV20-1 to TRBJ1-4; D not certain. The CDR3 consists of 14 residues. Germline-derived CDR1 and CDR2 are DFQATT and SNEGSKA (reference sequence). The V and J ends lost 1 base and 9 bases respectively, with 15 bases between them. Written as DNA, the CDR3 is TGCAGTGCTAGAGGGCTAGTGGTTGGCAAAAAACTGTTTTTT. Protein product: CSARGLVVGKKLFF.

About this clonotype: A junction end diverges from the germline sequence, so it may reflect a read error. This chain joins TRBV29-1 and TRBJ2-1; 7 bases align to TRBD2. Germline V gene lookup returns CDR1 SQVTM and CDR2 ANQGSEA. The CDR3 length is 14 residues. The CDR3 DNA is TGCAGTGTTGCGTTGAGCGGGAAAAACAATGAGCAGCTCTTC. Encoded protein: CSVALSGKNNEQLF.

This clonotype was observed a single time. The V and J genes are TRBV14 and TRBJ2-3; 13 nucleotides agree with TRBD2. Germline V gene data show CDR1 as SGHDN and CDR2 as FVKESK. The CDR3 length is 18 residues. The V segment lost 1 base and the J segment 4 bases; nucleotides outside the gene matches: 8. CDR3 sequence reads: CASSQVPTSGRAADTQYF. The CDR3 nucleotides read TGTGCCAGCAGCCAAGTCCCAACTAGCGGGAGGGCCGCAGATACGCAGTATTTT.

The chain carries TRBV7-2 and TRBJ2-7; TRBD2 aligns across 7 bases. CDR1 SGHTA and CDR2 FQGNSA come from the germline V gene. The junction had 8 bases not matched to a gene; V was cut back by 0 bases and J by 3 bases. This CDR3 is 16 amino acids long. The CDR3 DNA is TGTGCCAGCAGCTTAGCGCGGGGGACGGTAGTCTACGAGCAGTACTTC. Residues: CASSLARGTVVYEQYF.

As concerns this clonotype: This could be a read error, since a much larger clone is one nucleotide away. This rearrangement joins TRBV5-4 to TRBJ2-1; 13 bases map to TRBD2. After removal of 4 bases from V and 0 bases from J, the junction contained 7 bases not matched to a gene. The germline CDR1 and CDR2 sequences are SGHNT and YYREEE (reference sequence). The CDR3 has 18 residues. CDR3: CASSIGLAGVSSYNEQFF. The CDR3 DNA reads as TGTGCCAGCAGCATTGGACTAGCGGGAGTCTCCTCCTACAATGAGCAGTTCTTC.

About this clonotype itself: One end of the junction fails to match germline, which may point to a read error. V is TRBV6-2 or TRBV6-3 and J is TRBJ1-2; 7 bases line up with TRBD1. There are 15 residues in the CDR3. Germline V gene sequence: CDR1 MNHEY, CDR2 SVGEGT. Written as DNA, the CDR3 is TGTGCCAGCAATGACAGGGCCTCCCGTACCTATGGCCACATCTTC. Translating it yields CASNDRASRTYGHIF.

Worth noting for this clonotype: This may be a read error, as it is one base from a much larger clone. The rearrangement uses TRBV29-1 and TRBJ2-3; TRBD2 is a possible D gene (6 bases). This CDR3 region has 14 residues. Trimming left V 6 bases short and J 6 bases short, with 19 bases between. The V gene's germline CDR1 is SQVTM and CDR2 ANQGSEA. The CDR3 protein is CSVAGGVAVDTQYF. The DNA of the CDR3 is TGCAGCGTCGCTGGCGGGGTGGCAGTGGATACGCAGTATTTT.

About this clonotype itself: A much larger clone differs from this one at a single base, so this may be a read error. The CDR3 coding sequence is TGTGCCAGCAACTCCGGGACAGGGGGAACGGGTGGGGCCAACGTCCTGACTTTC. It encodes CASNSGTGGTGGANVLTF. This sequence joins TRBV5-5 and TRBJ2-6, with TRBD1 matching over 11 bases. This CDR3 has 18 residues. V was pared by 6 bases and J by 3 bases, with 11 bases of the junction left unmatched. Germline CDR1 is SGHKS and CDR2 is YYEKEE (reference sequence).

Of note for this clonotype: An end of the junction does not agree with germline; a read error may underlie this. The chain recombines TRBV12-3 or TRBV12-4 with TRBJ1-6; 9 bases map to TRBD1. This CDR3 spans 14 amino acids. CDR3 residues: CVSSSWTGVSPLHF. The CDR3 coding sequence is TGTGTCAGCAGTAGCTGGACAGGGGTTTCACCCCTCCACTTT.

The V call is TRBV11-2, the J call TRBJ2-1; TRBD2 matches 10 bases. V lost 7 bases and J lost 4; bases outside the gene matches: 10. The germline V gene encodes CDR1 SGHAT and CDR2 FQNNGV. The CDR3 runs 16 residues. This CDR3 reads CASIFRSSGSYNEQFF. The CDR3 DNA reads as TGTGCCAGCATCTTTCGGTCTAGCGGGAGTTACAATGAGCAGTTCTTC.

To note about this clonotype: The junction does not match germline at one end; this may be a read error. The chain employs TRBV11-3 and TRBJ2-1; 15 bases align to TRBD2. The CDR3 is 18 amino acids. The germline CDR1 and CDR2 sequences are SGHNT and YENEEA. In nucleotides, the CDR3 is TGTGCCAGCAGTTTAGAGGGACTAGCGGGAGGCCGTCCCAGTGAGCAGTTCTTC. Encoded protein: CASSLEGLAGGRPSEQFF. The variable domain in full, completed from reference TRBV11-3 and TRBJ2-1, reads EAGVVQSPRYKIIEKKQPVAFWCNPISGHNTLYWYLQNLGQGPELLIRYENEEAVDDSQLPKDRFSAERLKGVDSTLKIQPAELGDSAVYLCASSLEGLAGGRPSEQFFGPGTRLTVL.

The chain carries TRBV6-5 and TRBJ2-2; possibly TRBD1 or TRBD2 for D (5 bases each). The CDR3 runs to 15 residues. Germline CDR1 and CDR2: MNHEY and SVGAGI. Trimming shortened V by 6 bases and J by 9 bases, and 20 bases separated the two germline ends. CDR3 nucleotide sequence: TGTGCCAGCAGCCTCCTGTTCGGGGCCGCCTGGGAGCTGTTTTTT. This sequence encodes CASSLLFGAAWELFF.

This clonotype was observed a single time. Since a much larger clone is just one base distant, this may be a read error. The V and J genes are TRBV11-2 and TRBJ1-3, with D hard to call. V was cut by 1 base and J by 2 bases, with 12 bases left in between. This CDR3 is 16 amino acids long. CDR1 and CDR2 from the germline V gene are SGHAT and FQNNGV. The CDR3 nucleotides are TGTGCCAGCAGCTTAGTCACCCAGATTACTGGAAACACCATATATTTT. This sequence encodes CASSLVTQITGNTIYF.

This clonotype has only a few counts. The chain employs TRBV6-1 and TRBJ2-1, with 7 bases matching TRBD2. The CDR3 spans 15 residues. The junction had 5 bases not matched to a gene; V was cut back by 3 bases and J by 3 bases. Germline V lookup: CDR1 MNHNS, CDR2 SASEGT. CDR3 protein: CASSEGTNVYNEQFF. Here the CDR3 DNA reads TGTGCCAGCAGTGAGGGGACTAACGTCTACAATGAGCAGTTCTTC.

As regards this clonotype: A much larger clone lies a single base off, so this may be a read error. This chain connects TRBV10-3 to TRBJ2-1, with a tentative D call TRBD1 (5 bases). Between the trimmed V and J ends, which lost 0 bases and 5 bases, there was a span of 11 bases. The CDR3 contains 15 residues. Germline CDR1 is ENHRY and CDR2 is SYGVKD. CDR3 region: CAISESFSGNNEQFF. CDR3 in DNA: TGTGCCATCAGTGAGTCGTTCTCAGGGAACAATGAGCAGTTCTTC.

A single count supports this clonotype. One end of the junction varies from germline; a read error may be responsible. J is TRBJ2-2 and V is TRBV28; D gene unclear. Looked up from germline, CDR1 is MDHEN and CDR2 is SYDVKM. This CDR3 comprises 18 residues. CDR3 sequence (DNA): TGTGCCAGCAGTTTGGTCTTATTGGTAGGGCTGAACACCGTGGAGCTGTTTTTT. It encodes CASSLVLLVGLNTVELFF.

The chain is built from TRBV29-1 and TRBJ2-5; 12 nucleotides align to TRBD2. Germline V lookup: CDR1 SQVTM, CDR2 ANQGSEA. V dropped 5 bases and J dropped 14; count of bases not matched to a gene: 15. CDR3 size: 14 residues. CDR3 amino acids: CSVRGLAGLESQYF. The CDR3 nucleotides are TGCAGCGTTCGAGGACTAGCGGGGTTAGAGAGCCAATACTTC.